This T cell receptor beta chain was sequenced in a study of radiotherapy plus CTLA-4 blockade in lung cancer. Repertoires were generated with immunoSEQ multiplex PCR, while TCRdb's copy carries only in-frame clones and drops some. This table has about 88,000 clones, about two thirds appearing once. This CDR3 region has 15 residues. CDR1 is SGHTA and CDR2 is FQGTGA in the germline V gene. V was trimmed by 2 bases and J by 2 bases, leaving 12 bases between them. Sequenced here: peripheral blood, sampled from a patient treated with radiotherapy plus ipilimumab. The V gene is TRBV7-3, the J gene TRBJ1-1; D gene ambiguous. The TCR comes from a human donor with non-small cell lung cancer that progressed on radiotherapy plus ipilimumab. The CDR3 DNA reads as TGTGCCAGCAGCTTACGCCCAGACCCTAACACTGAAGCTTTCTTT. It translates to CASSLRPDPNTEAFF.